These 5 T cell receptor beta chains were all obtained from the same sample, sequenced in a study of read filtering for tumor transcriptome and immune sequencing. This library used roughly 400 ng RNA and molecular barcoded adaptors spanning alpha/delta and beta/gamma chains. TCRdb reprocessed the reads via MiXCR and lists one record per CDR3 protein. The table lists over 50,000 distinct CDR3 sequences, about a fifth of them singletons. The specimen was a population of CD138-negative cells sorted from bone marrow. These receptors originate from a donor at least 40 years old with multiple myeloma.

V and J are TRBV20-1 and TRBJ2-5, with 7 positions matching TRBD1. This CDR3 has 13 amino acids. In germline, CDR1 is DFQATT, CDR2 SNEGSKA (reference sequence). The junction had 5 bases not matched to a gene; V was cut back by 2 bases and J by 5 bases. In nucleotides, the CDR3 is TGCAGTGCTAGATACAGGGGACACGAGACCCAGTACTTC. It is translated as CSARYRGHETQYF.

As regards this clonotype: The junction departs from the called germline gene at one end, perhaps through a read error. The chain combines TRBV20-1 with TRBJ1-5; TRBD2 matches 8 bases. The J call may be wrong; the DNA end is better matched by TRBJ2-3. The CDR3 is 13 amino acids. CDR1 and CDR2 (germline): DFQATT, SNEGSKA (reference sequence). Written as DNA, the CDR3 is TGCAGTGCCAGAGAAGCGGGGGTTCAGCCCCAGTATTTT. Its protein product is CSAREAGVQPQYF.

Ten or more counts support this clonotype. Here the CDR3 reads CASSPLRDEVDTQYF. CDR3 bases: TGTGCCAGCAGCCCTCTGCGGGACGAGGTGGATACGCAGTATTTT. The V gene is TRBV7-8, the J gene TRBJ2-3; weak D call: TRBD2 (6 bases). The ends were cut back, 5 bases at V and 6 bases at J, with 18 bases in the middle. Germline lookup yields CDR1 SGHVS and CDR2 FQNEAQ. The CDR3 consists of 15 residues. The variable domain in full, with the rest retrieved from reference TRBV7-8 and TRBJ2-3, is GAGVSQSPRYKVAKRGQDVALRCDPISGHVSLFWYQQALGQGPEFLTYFQNEAQLDKSGLPSDRFFAERPEGSVSTLKIQRTQQEDSAVYLCASSPLRDEVDTQYFGPGTRLTVL.

This clonotype has ten or more counts. The rearrangement joins TRBV2 to TRBJ2-6; 7 bases agree with TRBD1. The CDR3 consists of 16 residues. V lost 2 bases, J lost 2 bases, and 3 bases stayed unmatched. Germline CDR1 is SNHLY and CDR2 is FYNNEI. CDR3 DNA sequence: TGTGCCAGCAGTGAACGTACAGGGGCTGGGGCCAACGTCCTGACTTTC. Amino acids: CASSERTGAGANVLTF.

This clonotype was counted ten times or more. The genes are TRBV20-1 and TRBJ2-7, with D perhaps TRBD1 (5 bases). V was trimmed by 6 bases and J by 4 bases, leaving 10 bases between them. This CDR3 comprises 11 residues. Germline CDR1 reads DFQATT; CDR2 reads SNEGSKA (reference sequence). The CDR3 region is CSAGRDYEQYF. In nucleotides, the CDR3 is TGCAGTGCGGGCAGGGATTACGAGCAGTACTTC.